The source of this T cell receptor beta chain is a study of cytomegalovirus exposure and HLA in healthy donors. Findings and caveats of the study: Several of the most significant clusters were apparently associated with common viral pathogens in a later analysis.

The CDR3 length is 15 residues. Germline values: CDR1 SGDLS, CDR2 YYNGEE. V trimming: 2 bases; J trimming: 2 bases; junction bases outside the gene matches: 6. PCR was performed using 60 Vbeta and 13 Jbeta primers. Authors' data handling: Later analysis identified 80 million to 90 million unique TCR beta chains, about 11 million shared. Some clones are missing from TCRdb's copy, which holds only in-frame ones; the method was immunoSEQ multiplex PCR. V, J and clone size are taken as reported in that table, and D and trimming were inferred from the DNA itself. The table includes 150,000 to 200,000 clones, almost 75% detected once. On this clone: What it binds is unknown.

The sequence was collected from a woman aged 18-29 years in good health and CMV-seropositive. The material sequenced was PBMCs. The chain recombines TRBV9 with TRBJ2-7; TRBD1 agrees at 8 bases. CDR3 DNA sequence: TGTGCCAGCAGCGTCGATGCGGGACAGGCCTACGAGCAGTACTTC. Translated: CASSVDAGQAYEQYF.